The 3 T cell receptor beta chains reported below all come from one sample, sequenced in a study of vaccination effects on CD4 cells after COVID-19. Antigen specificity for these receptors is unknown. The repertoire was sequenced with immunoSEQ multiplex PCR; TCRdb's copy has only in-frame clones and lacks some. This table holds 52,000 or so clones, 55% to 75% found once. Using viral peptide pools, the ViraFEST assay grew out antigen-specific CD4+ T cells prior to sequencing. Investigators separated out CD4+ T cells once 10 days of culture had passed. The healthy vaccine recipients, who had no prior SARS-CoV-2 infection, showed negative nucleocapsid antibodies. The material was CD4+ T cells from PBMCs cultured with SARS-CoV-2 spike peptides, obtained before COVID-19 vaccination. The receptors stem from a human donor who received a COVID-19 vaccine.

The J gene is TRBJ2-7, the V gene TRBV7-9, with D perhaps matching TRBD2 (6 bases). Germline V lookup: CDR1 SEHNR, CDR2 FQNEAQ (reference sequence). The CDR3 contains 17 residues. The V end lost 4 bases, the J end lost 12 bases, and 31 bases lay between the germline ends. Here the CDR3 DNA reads TGTGCCAGCAGCTCTACGGTCCGCGGAGGGCCAATGGGCGAATCGTACTTC. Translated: CASSSTVRGGPMGESYF.

DNA of the CDR3: TGTGCCAGCAGCTTTGAGGGGCTAGCGGTCTACGAGCAGTACTTC. Its translation is CASSFEGLAVYEQYF. The V and J genes are TRBV5-5 and TRBJ2-7, with 7 bases that match TRBD2. This CDR3 contains 15 residues. The germline V gene encodes CDR1 SGHKS and CDR2 YYEKEE (reference sequence). V lost 2 bases and J lost 3; bases outside the gene matches: 8. The full variable domain, its missing parts supplied by reference TRBV5-5 and TRBJ2-7, is DAGVTQSPTHLIKTRGQQVTLRCSPISGHKSVSWYQQVLGQGPQFIFQYYEKEERGRGNFPDRFSARQFPNYSSELNVNALLLGDSALYLCASSFEGLAVYEQYFGPGTRLTVT.

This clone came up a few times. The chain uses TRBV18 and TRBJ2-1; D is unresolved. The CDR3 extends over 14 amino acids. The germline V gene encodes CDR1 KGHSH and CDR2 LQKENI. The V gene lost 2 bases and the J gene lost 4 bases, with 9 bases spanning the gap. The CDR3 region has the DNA TGTGCCAGCTCACCAAGGAAGGGTTACAATGAGCAGTTCTTC. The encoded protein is CASSPRKGYNEQFF.